This T cell receptor (beta chain) was sequenced during a study of T cells in Graves' hyperthyroidism and ophthalmopathy. Study observations and caveats: Model output signaled ophthalmopathy a median about 6.3 months ahead of onset. Most expanded thyroid clonotypes above 0.001 also appeared in blood.

The study excluded patients with uncontrolled infection, other autoimmune disease, pregnancy or lactation. Every diagnosis used clinical symptoms, serum thyroxine and TRAb, thyroid ultrasound and orbital computed tomography. The investigators amplified TCR beta CDR3 regions from RNA transcripts. RT-PCR in the first round (using the HTBI primer set) targeted the TCR CDR3. TCRdb independently ran MiXCR on the multiplex PCR reads; one entry per CDR3 protein. The sample carries 400,000 to 450,000 distinct CDR3 sequences, approximately 14% recorded once. The CDR3 has 17 residues. The V segment lost 0 bases and the J segment 0 bases; nucleotides outside the gene matches: 3. Germline values: CDR1 SGHRS, CDR2 YFSETQ. In regard to this clonotype: Its antigen is undetermined.

This receptor was obtained from a man younger than 35 with Graves' ophthalmopathy. This sequence joins TRBV5-1 and TRBJ2-6; 7 bases are shared with TRBD1. The specimen was blood. As DNA, the CDR3 is TGCGCCAGCAGCTTGGGGACAGGTATCTCTGGGGCCAACGTCCTGACTTTC. This sequence encodes CASSLGTGISGANVLTF.